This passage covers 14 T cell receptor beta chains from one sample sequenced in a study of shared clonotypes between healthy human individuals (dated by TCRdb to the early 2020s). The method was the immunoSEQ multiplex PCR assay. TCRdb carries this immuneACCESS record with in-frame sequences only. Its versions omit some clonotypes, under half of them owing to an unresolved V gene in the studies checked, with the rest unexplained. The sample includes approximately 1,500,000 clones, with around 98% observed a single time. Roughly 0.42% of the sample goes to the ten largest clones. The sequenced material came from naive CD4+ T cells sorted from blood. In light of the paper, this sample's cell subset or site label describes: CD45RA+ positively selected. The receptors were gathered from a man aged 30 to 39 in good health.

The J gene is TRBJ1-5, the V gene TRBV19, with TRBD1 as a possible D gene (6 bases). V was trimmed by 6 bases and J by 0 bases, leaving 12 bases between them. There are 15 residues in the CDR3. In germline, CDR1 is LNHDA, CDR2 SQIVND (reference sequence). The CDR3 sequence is CASRHGQYSNQPQHF. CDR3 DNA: TGTGCCAGTAGGCATGGACAGTATAGCAATCAGCCCCAGCATTTT.

The CDR3 DNA reads as TGTGCCAGCAACCAAGGTCCGGGACTAGCGGACATTCAGTACTTC. It encodes CASNQGPGLADIQYF. V usage is TRBV11-2 and J usage is TRBJ2-4; 11 bases agree with TRBD2. Trimming removed 7 bases from V and 8 bases from J; junction bases left unmatched: 10. Germline V gene data show CDR1 as SGHAT and CDR2 as FQNNGV. This CDR3 has 15 amino acids.

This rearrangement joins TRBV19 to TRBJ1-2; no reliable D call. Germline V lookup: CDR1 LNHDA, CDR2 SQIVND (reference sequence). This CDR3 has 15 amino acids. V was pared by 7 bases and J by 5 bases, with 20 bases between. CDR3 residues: CASIGVAGVGYGYTF. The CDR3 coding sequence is TGTGCCAGTATCGGAGTAGCAGGTGTAGGGTATGGCTACACCTTC.

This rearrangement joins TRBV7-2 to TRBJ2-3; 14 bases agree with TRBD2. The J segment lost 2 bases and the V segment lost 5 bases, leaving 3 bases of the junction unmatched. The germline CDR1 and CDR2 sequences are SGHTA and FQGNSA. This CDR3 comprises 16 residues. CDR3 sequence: CASSGGLAGVTDTQYF. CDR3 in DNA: TGTGCCAGCAGCGGGGGACTAGCGGGAGTCACAGATACGCAGTATTTT. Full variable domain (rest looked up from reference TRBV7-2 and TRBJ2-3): GAGVSQSPSNKVTEKGKDVELRCDPISGHTALYWYRQSLGQGLEFLIYFQGNSAPDKSGLPSDRFSAERTGGSVSTLTIQRTQQEDSAVYLCASSGGLAGVTDTQYFGPGTRLTVL.

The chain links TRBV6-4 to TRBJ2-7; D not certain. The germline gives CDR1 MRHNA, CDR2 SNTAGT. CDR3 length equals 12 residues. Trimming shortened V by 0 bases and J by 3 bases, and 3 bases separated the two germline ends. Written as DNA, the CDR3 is TGTGCCAGCAGTGACTCGTACTACGAGCAGTACTTC. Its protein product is CASSDSYYEQYF.

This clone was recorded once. CDR3 DNA: TGTGCCATCAGAAGAGGACCCGCGATATACGAGCAGTACTTC. It is translated as CAIRRGPAIYEQYF. V and J are TRBV6-1 and TRBJ2-7; no clear D gene. The CDR3 spans 14 residues. Per the germline V gene, CDR1 is MNHNS and CDR2 is SASEGT. The V end lost 10 bases, the J end lost 4 bases, and 20 bases lay between the germline ends.

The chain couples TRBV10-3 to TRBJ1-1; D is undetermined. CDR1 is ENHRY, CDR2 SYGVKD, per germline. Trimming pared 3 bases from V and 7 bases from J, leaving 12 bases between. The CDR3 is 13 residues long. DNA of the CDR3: TGTGCCATCAGTGACAGTCCTGAGGATGAAGCTTTCTTT. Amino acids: CAISDSPEDEAFF.

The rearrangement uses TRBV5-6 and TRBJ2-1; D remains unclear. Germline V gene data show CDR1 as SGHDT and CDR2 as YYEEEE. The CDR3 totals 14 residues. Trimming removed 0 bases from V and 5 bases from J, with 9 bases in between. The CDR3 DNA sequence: TGTGCCAGCAGCTTGGGGTTTACAAACAATGAGCAGTTCTTC. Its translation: CASSLGFTNNEQFF.

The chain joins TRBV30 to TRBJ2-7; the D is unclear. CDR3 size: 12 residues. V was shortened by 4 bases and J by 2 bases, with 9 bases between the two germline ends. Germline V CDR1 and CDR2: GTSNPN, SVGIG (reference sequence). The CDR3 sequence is CAWINGAYEQYF. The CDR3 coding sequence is TGTGCCTGGATAAACGGAGCCTACGAGCAGTACTTC.

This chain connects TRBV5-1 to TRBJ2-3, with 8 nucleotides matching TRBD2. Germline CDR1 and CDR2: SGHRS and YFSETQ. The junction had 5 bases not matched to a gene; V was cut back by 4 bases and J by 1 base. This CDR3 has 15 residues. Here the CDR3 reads CASSPELAGTDTQYF. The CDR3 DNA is TGCGCCAGCAGCCCGGAACTAGCGGGCACAGATACGCAGTATTTT.

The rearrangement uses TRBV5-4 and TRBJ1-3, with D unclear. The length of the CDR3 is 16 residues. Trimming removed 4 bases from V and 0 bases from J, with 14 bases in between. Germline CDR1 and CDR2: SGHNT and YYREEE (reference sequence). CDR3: CASSKLIQDSGNTIYF. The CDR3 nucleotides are TGTGCCAGCAGCAAACTCATCCAAGACTCTGGAAACACCATATATTTT.

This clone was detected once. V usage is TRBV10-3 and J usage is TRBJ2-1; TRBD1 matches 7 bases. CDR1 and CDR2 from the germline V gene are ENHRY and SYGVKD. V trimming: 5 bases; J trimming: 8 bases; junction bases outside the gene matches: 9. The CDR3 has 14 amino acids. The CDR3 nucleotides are TGTGCCATCAGTCTCCGGGACAGCGGTGATGAGCAGTTCTTC. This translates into CAISLRDSGDEQFF.

The CDR3 is CASSLSRGYEQYF. The CDR3 DNA sequence: TGTGCCAGCAGCTTAAGCAGGGGATACGAGCAGTACTTC. The V and J genes are TRBV7-6 and TRBJ2-7, with a weak D call TRBD1 (6 bases). The CDR3 consists of 13 residues. Germline CDR1 SGHVS, CDR2 FNYEAQ. The ends were cut back, 2 bases at V and 4 bases at J, with 9 bases in the middle.

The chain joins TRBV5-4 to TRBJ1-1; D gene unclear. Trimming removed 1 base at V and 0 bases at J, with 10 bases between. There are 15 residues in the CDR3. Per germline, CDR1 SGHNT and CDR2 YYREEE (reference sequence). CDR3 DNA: TGTGCCAGCAGCTTGATCGACCGCATGAACACTGAAGCTTTCTTT. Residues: CASSLIDRMNTEAFF.